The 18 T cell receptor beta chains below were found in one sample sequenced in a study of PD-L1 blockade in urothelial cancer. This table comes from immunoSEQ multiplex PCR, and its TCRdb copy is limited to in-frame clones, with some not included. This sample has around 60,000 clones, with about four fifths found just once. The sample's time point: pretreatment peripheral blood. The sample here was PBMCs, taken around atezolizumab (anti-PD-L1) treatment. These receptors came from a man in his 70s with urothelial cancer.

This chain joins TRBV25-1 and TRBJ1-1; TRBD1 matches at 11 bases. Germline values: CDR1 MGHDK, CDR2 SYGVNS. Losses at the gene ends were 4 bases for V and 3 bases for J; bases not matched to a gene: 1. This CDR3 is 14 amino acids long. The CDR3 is CASSAGQGDTEAFF. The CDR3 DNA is TGTGCCAGCAGTGCGGGACAGGGGGACACTGAAGCTTTCTTT.

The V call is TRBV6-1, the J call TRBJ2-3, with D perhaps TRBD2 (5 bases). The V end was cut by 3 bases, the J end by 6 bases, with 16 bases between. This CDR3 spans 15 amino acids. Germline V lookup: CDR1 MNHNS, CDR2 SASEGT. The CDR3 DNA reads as TGTGCCAGCAGTGACAGCAGCAGCGGAGCGGATACGCAGTATTTT. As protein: CASSDSSSGADTQYF.

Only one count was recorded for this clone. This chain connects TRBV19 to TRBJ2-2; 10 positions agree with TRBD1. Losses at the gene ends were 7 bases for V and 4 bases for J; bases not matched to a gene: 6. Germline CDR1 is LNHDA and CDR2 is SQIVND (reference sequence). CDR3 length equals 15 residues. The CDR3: CASTGGTGATGELFF. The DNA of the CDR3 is TGTGCCAGTACGGGCGGGACAGGGGCCACCGGGGAGCTGTTTTTT.

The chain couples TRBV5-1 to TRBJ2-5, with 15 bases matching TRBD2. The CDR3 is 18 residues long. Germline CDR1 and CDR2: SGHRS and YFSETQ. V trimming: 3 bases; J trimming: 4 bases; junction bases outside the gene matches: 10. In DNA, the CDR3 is TGCGCCAGCAGCTGGGGGACTAGCGGGAGGCGTTTGGGAGAGACCCAGTACTTC. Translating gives CASSWGTSGRRLGETQYF.

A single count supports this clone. CDR3: CASSSSVFGELFF. The CDR3 DNA sequence: TGTGCCAGCAGTAGTTCAGTGTTCGGGGAGCTGTTTTTT. The chain employs TRBV27 and TRBJ2-2; D gene uncertain. The germline V gene has CDR1 MNHEY and CDR2 SMNVEV (reference sequence). V was cut by 5 bases and J by 7 bases, with 11 bases left in between. There are 13 residues in the CDR3.

This CDR3 is CASKDGGLSSTDTQYF. The CDR3 region has the DNA TGTGCCAGCAAGGATGGGGGACTATCTAGCACAGATACGCAGTATTTT. The chain joins TRBV19 to TRBJ2-3, with 7 bases that match TRBD2. The CDR3 covers 16 residues. V dropped 9 bases and J dropped 0; count of bases not matched to a gene: 12. Germline V gene data show CDR1 as LNHDA and CDR2 as SQIVND (reference sequence).

CDR3 residues: CASSVQDYEQYF. The DNA for the CDR3 is TGTGCCAGCAGTGTACAGGACTACGAGCAGTACTTC. V and J are TRBV2 and TRBJ2-7; TRBD1 might be the D (5 bases). Germline V gene sequence: CDR1 SNHLY, CDR2 FYNNEI. The germline V and J ends were trimmed by 4 bases and 3 bases, with 7 bases remaining between them. CDR3 size: 12 residues.

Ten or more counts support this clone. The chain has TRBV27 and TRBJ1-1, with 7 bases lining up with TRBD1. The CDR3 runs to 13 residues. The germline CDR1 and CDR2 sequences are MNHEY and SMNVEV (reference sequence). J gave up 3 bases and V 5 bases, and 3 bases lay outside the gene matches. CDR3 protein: CASSLTGDTEAFF. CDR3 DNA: TGTGCCAGCAGTCTAACAGGGGACACTGAAGCTTTCTTT.

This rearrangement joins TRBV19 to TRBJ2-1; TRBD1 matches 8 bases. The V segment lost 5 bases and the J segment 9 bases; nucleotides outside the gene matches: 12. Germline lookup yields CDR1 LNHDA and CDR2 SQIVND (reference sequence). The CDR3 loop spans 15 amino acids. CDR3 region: CASSLTGGLAGEQFF. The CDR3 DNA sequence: TGTGCCAGTAGTCTAACAGGGGGGTTGGCCGGTGAGCAGTTCTTC.

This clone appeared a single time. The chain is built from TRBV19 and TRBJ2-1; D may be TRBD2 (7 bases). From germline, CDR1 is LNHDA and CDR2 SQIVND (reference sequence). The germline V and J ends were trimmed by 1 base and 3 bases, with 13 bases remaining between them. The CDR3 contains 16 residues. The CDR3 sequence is CASSIGGGRHYNEQFF. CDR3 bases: TGTGCCAGTAGTATAGGGGGGGGGCGCCACTACAATGAGCAGTTCTTC.

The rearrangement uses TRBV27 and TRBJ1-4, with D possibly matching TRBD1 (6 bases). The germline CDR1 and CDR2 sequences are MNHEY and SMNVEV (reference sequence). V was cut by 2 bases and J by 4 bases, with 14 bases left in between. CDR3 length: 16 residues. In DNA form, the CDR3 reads TGTGCCAGCAGTTTAAGGTTCGGACAGTATAATGAAAAACTGTTTTTT. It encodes CASSLRFGQYNEKLFF.

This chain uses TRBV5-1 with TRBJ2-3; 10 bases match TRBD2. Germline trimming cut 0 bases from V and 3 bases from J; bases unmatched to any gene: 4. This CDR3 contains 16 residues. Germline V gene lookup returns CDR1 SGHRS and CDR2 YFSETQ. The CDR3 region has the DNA TGCGCCAGCAGCTTGGATACTAGCGGGGTAACAGATACGCAGTATTTT. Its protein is CASSLDTSGVTDTQYF.

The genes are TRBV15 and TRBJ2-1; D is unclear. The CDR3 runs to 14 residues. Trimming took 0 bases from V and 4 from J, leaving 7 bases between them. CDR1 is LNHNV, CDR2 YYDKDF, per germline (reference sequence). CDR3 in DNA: TGTGCCACCAGCAGAGATGCTCGGTACAATGAGCAGTTCTTC. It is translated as CATSRDARYNEQFF. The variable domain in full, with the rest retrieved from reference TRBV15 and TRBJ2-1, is DAMVIQNPRYQVTQFGKPVTLSCSQTLNHNVMYWYQQKSSQAPKLLFHYYDKDFNNEADTPDNFQSRRPNTSFCFLDIRSPGLGDTAMYLCATSRDARYNEQFFGPGTRLTVL.

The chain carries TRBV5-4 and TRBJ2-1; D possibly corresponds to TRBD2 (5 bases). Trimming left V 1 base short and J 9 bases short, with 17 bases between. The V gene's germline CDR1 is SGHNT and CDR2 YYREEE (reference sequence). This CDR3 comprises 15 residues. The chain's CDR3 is CASSLSSPRGSEQFF. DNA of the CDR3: TGTGCCAGCAGCTTGTCTAGTCCCCGTGGGAGTGAGCAGTTCTTC.

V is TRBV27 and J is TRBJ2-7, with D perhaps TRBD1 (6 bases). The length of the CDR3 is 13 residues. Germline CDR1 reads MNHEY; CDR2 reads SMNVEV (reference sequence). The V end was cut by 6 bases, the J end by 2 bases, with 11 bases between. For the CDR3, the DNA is TGTGCCAGCAGCCTAGGGACACCCTACGAGCAGTACTTC. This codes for CASSLGTPYEQYF.

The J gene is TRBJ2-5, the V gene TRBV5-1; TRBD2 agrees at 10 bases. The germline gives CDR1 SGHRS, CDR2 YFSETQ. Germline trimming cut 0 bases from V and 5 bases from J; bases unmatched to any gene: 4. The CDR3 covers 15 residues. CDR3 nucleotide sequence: TGCGCCAGCAGCTTGGCGGCTAGCGGGAGTGAGACCCAGTACTTC. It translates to CASSLAASGSETQYF.

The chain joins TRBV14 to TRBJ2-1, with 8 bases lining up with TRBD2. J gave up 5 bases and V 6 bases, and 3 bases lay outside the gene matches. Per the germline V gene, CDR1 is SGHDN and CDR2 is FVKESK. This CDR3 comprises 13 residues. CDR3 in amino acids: CASRKRGHNEQFF. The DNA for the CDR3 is TGTGCCAGCAGAAAGCGGGGGCACAATGAGCAGTTCTTC.

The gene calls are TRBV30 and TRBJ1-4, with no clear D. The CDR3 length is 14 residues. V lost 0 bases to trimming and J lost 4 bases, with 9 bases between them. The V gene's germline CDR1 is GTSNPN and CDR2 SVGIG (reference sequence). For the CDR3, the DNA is TGTGCCTGGAGTGTACTAGCCCTTAATGAAAAACTGTTTTTT. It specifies CAWSVLALNEKLFF.